The 2 T cell receptor beta chains below all came from one sample that was sequenced in a study of T cell responses to AZD1222 COVID-19 vaccine. The repertoire was sequenced with immunoSEQ multiplex PCR; TCRdb's copy has only in-frame clones and lacks some. The sample includes 100,000 or so clones, about 83% of them seen just once. The material sequenced was peripheral blood, taken on day 0 of AZD1222 vaccination. Receptors originate from an adult in good health.

The chain employs TRBV2 and TRBJ2-1; 14 bases align to TRBD2. J lost 9 bases, V lost 3 bases, and 7 bases had no gene match. Germline V gene sequence: CDR1 SNHLY, CDR2 FYNNEI. This CDR3 comprises 16 residues. For the CDR3, the DNA is TGTGCCAGCAGTGACGGGACTAGCGGGGGTCGGAGTGAGCAGTTCTTC. It specifies CASSDGTSGGRSEQFF.

The V gene is TRBV3-1 (or the pseudogene TRBV3-2), the J gene TRBJ2-1, with D perhaps TRBD1 (6 bases). Trimming stripped 0 bases from V and 4 bases from J, with 10 bases between. Germline values: CDR1 LGHDT, CDR2 YNNKEL (reference sequence). The CDR3 runs to 15 residues. CDR3 in DNA: TGTGCCAGCAGCCAAGATGGGACACCTTACAATGAGCAGTTCTTC. Translated, it gives CASSQDGTPYNEQFF.